This TCR beta chain was identified in a study of T cell responses to AZD1222 COVID-19 vaccine. With regard to this clone: The target antigen is unknown.

Findings and limits, study-wide: All repertoire sampling was performed exclusively after the peak T cell response. Recipients of two AZD1222 doses showed rising Spike-specific TCR breadth and depth. Most donors were white British, females outnumbered males, and clonal diversity was possibly underestimated. There were vaccine-associated CD4 TCRs across spike, dominant at 160-218 and 743-854.

TCRdb keeps only in-frame clones here, not all; method: immunoSEQ multiplex PCR. The sample includes 180,000 or so clones, around 88% of them seen just once. Germline trimming cut 4 bases from V and 0 bases from J; bases unmatched to any gene: 12. The CDR3 is 17 residues long. CDR1 is LGHDT and CDR2 is YNNKEL in the germline V gene (reference sequence). The chain recombines TRBV3-1 (or the pseudogene TRBV3-2) with TRBJ2-7; 7 positions match TRBD2. This clonotype originated in an adult in good health. The starting material was peripheral blood, obtained on day 0 of AZD1222 vaccination. The CDR3 DNA follows: TGTGCCAGCAGCCGGCGGTCTCTAGCGGCTCACTCCTACGAGCAGTACTTC. Protein: CASSRRSLAAHSYEQYF.